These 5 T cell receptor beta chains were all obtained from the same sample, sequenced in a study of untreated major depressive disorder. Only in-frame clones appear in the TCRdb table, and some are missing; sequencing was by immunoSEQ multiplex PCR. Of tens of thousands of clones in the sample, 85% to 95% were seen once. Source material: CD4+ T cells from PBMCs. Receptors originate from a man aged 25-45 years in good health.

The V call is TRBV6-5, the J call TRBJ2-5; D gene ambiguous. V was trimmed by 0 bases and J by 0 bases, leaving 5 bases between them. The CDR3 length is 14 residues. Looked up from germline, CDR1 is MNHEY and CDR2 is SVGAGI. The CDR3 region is CASSYSGYQETQYF. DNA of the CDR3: TGTGCCAGCAGTTACTCAGGGTACCAAGAGACCCAGTACTTC.

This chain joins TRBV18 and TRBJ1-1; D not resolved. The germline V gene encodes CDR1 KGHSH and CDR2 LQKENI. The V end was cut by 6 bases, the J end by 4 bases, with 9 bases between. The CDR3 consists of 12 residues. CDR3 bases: TGTGCCAGCTCGCAGCGTGGCACTGAAGCTTTCTTT. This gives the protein CASSQRGTEAFF.

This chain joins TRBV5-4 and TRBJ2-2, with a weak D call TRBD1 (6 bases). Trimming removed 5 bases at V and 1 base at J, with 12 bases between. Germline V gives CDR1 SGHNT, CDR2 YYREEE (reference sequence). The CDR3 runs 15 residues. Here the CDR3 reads CASRLGQQNTGELFF. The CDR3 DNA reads TGTGCCAGCAGGCTCGGACAGCAGAACACCGGGGAGCTGTTTTTT.

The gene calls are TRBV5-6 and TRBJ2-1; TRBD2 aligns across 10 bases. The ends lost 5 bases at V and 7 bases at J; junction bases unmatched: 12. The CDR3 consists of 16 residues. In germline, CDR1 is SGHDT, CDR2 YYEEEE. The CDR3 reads CASRLALLAGDNEQFF. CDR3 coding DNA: TGTGCCAGCAGGCTAGCTCTCCTAGCGGGAGATAATGAGCAGTTCTTC.

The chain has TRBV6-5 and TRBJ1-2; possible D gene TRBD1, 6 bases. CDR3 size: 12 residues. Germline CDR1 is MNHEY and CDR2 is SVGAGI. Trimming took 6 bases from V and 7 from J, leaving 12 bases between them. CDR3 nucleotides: TGTGCCAGCAGCATCAAAGGGGGTGGCTACACCTTC. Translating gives CASSIKGGGYTF.